The rows below give T cell receptor beta chains drawn from one sample of a study of T-cell memory formation after mild COVID-19. MiXCR, run by TCRdb on the 5' RACE reads, gives a single entry per CDR3 protein. The data contain about 620,000 distinct CDR3 sequences, roughly 18% of them singletons. Input material: PBMCs or a T cell subset sorted from them (not recorded which). These receptors were collected from an adult woman who had mild COVID-19 (a few samples of this study predate the infection). Cell type and time point are not known. The CDR3 runs from the conserved cysteine through the conserved F or W. D genes are given only for firm matches. Rows give clone size only sometimes, using once, few, many, or a class for an expanded clone.

cdr3_nt	cdr3_aa	clone_size	v_call	j_call	d_call
TGCAGTGCTACCGGGACACTCACTGAAGCTTTCTTT	CSATGTLTEAFF	few	TRBV20-1	TRBJ1-1	NA
TGCAGTGCTCCCGGGACTCGCTCTGGAAACACCATATATTTT	CSAPGTRSGNTIYF	few	TRBV20-1	TRBJ1-3	NA
TGTGCCAGCTCAGCTTCCGGGTCCTCCGGCCCCCTAGGTCAATATGGCTACACCTTC	CASSASGSSGPLGQYGYTF	few	TRBV18	TRBJ1-2	NA
TGTGCCACCAGCAGAGACAGCGGCAGCACAGATACGCAGTATTTT	CATSRDSGSTDTQYF	NA	TRBV15	TRBJ2-3	NA
TGTGCCAGCAGCACCACCGGGGGAGGCACTGAAGCTTTCTTT	CASSTTGGGTEAFF	NA	TRBV7-3	TRBJ1-1	NA
TGTGCCAGCAGCCAACGAGGGGAGACAGAGACCCAGTACTTC	CASSQRGETETQYF	few	TRBV3-1	TRBJ2-5	NA
TGCAGTGCCCACAGGGGGCTCATAGGCGATCAGCCCCAGCATTTT	CSAHRGLIGDQPQHF	few	TRBV20-1	TRBJ1-5	TRBD1
TGCGCCAGCAGCTTGGGGGCCCGGACAGGGGTTGAAGCTTTCTTT	CASSLGARTGVEAFF	many	TRBV5-1	TRBJ1-1	TRBD1
TGTGCCAGCACTCAGACTGTCTGGGGTGGCTACACCTTC	CASTQTVWGGYTF	once	TRBV6-2/TRBV6-3	TRBJ1-2	NA
TGTGCCAGCAGCTTAAGCGACAGCGAAGAGACCCAGTACTTC	CASSLSDSEETQYF	NA	TRBV7-3	TRBJ2-5	NA
TGTGCCACCAGTGATTTTACAGGGGGATACAATGAGCAGTTCTTC	CATSDFTGGYNEQFF	few	TRBV24-1	TRBJ2-1	TRBD1
TGTGCCAGCAGTTACTCGACTAGCGGGGGGAGTTACAATGAGCAGTTCTTC	CASSYSTSGGSYNEQFF	many	TRBV6-2/TRBV6-3	TRBJ2-1	TRBD2
TGTGCCAGCAGCTTGGAGTCCAGGACAGGGGGAAGGAGCGAGCAGTACTTC	CASSLESRTGGRSEQYF	NA	TRBV5-6	TRBJ2-7	TRBD1
TGTGCCAGCAGCCCCCCCTCTAGCGGGGGCACAGATACGCAGTATTTT	CASSPPSSGGTDTQYF	few	TRBV7-9	TRBJ2-3	TRBD2
TGTGCCAACAGGGACAGTCCAACCGGGGAGCTGTTTTTT	CANRDSPTGELFF	NA	TRBV6-1	TRBJ2-2	TRBD1
TGTGCCAGCAGTTTTCCAGCGGGATACAACGAGCAGTACTTC	CASSFPAGYNEQYF	NA	TRBV6-6	TRBJ2-7	TRBD2
TGTGCCTGGAGCAATGTGGGAGGCCGGGAGCTGTTTTTT	CAWSNVGGRELFF	many	TRBV30	TRBJ2-2	NA
TGTGCCAGCAGCCACCAGAGGGCAGGGGGAGCTTTCTTT	CASSHQRAGGAFF	NA	TRBV12-3/TRBV12-4	TRBJ1-1	TRBD1
TGCGCCAGCAGCTTGGATGGGCGGGGCACTGAAGCTTTCTTT	CASSLDGRGTEAFF	NA	TRBV5-1	TRBJ1-1	NA
TGCAGTGCTAGCCTCGGACTAGCGGATGTGGGGGAGCAGTACTTC	CSASLGLADVGEQYF	few	TRBV20-1	TRBJ2-7	TRBD2
TGTGCCAGCAGCGCGGTTCATCAGTCGGGGAGGGCTTTCTTT	CASSAVHQSGRAFF	NA	TRBV14	TRBJ1-1	NA
TGTGCCAGCAGCTCACCCCATGTTGGAGAGACCCAGTACTTC	CASSSPHVGETQYF	few	TRBV7-6	TRBJ2-5	NA
TGCGCCAGCAGTGAGTCCCTTAGCAGCAGAGAGACCCAGTACTTC	CASSESLSSRETQYF	NA	TRBV10-2	TRBJ2-5	NA
TGTGCCAGCAGCGTACAGGGAGGCGAGCAGTTCTTC	CASSVQGGEQFF	few	TRBV6-1	TRBJ2-1	NA
TGCGCCAGCAGCTTGGCGCTGGGACTAGCGGGAGGGAGCTCCTACAATGAGCAGTTCTTC	CASSLALGLAGGSSYNEQFF	NA	TRBV5-1	TRBJ2-1	TRBD2
TGCAGTGCTAGGAAAGGGACTAGCGGGAGTCTGGCCTACGAGCAGTACTTC	CSARKGTSGSLAYEQYF	NA	TRBV20-1	TRBJ2-7	TRBD2
TGTGCCAGCAGCTTGGGGGCGCGCAATGAGCAGTTCTTC	CASSLGARNEQFF	few	TRBV5-6	TRBJ2-1	NA
TGTGCCAGCAGCGAGGGACTCTCTGGAAACACCATATATTTT	CASSEGLSGNTIYF	NA	TRBV5-5	TRBJ1-3	NA
TGTGCCAGCAGCCCGGGACTAGCGGGAGGCGAGACCCAGTACTTC	CASSPGLAGGETQYF	many	TRBV7-9	TRBJ2-5	TRBD2
TGTGCCAGCAGCTTAACGGAACAGCCATACAATGAGCAGTTCTTC	CASSLTEQPYNEQFF	few	TRBV7-3	TRBJ2-1	NA
TGTGCCAGTAGTATAGGACGGGAGACCCAGTACTTC	CASSIGRETQYF	many	TRBV19	TRBJ2-5	NA